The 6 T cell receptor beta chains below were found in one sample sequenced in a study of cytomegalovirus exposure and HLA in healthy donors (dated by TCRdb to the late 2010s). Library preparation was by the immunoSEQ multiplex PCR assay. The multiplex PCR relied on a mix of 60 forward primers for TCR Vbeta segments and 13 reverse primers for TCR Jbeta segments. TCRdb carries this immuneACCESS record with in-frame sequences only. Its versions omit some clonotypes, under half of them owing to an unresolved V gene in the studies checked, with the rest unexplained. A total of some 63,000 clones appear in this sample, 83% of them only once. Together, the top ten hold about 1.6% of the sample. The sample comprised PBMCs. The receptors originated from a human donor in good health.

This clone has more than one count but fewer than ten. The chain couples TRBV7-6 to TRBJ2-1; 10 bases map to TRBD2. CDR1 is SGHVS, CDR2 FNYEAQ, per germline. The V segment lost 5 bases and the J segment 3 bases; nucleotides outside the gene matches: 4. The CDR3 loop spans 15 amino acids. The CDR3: CASSPLAGNYNEQFF. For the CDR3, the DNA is TGTGCCAGCAGCCCACTAGCGGGAAACTACAATGAGCAGTTCTTC.

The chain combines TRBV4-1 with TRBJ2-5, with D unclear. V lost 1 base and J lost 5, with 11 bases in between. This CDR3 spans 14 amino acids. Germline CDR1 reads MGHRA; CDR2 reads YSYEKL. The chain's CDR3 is CASSQVILRETQYF. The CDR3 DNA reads TGCGCCAGCAGCCAAGTTATCCTTCGGGAGACCCAGTACTTC.

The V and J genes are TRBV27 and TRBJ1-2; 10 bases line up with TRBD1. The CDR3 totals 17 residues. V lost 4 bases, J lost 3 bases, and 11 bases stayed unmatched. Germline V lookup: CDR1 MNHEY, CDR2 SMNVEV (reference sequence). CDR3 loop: CASSSKLGQGVHYGYTF. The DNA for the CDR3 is TGTGCCAGCAGTTCGAAATTAGGACAGGGGGTTCACTATGGCTACACCTTC.

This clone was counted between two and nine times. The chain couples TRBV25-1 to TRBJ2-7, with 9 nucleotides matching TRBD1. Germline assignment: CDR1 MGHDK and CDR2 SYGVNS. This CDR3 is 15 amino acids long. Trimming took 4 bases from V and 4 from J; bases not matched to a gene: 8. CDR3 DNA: TGTGCCAGCAGTGTGGCCGGGACAGGGTCTTACGAGCAGTACTTC. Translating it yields CASSVAGTGSYEQYF.

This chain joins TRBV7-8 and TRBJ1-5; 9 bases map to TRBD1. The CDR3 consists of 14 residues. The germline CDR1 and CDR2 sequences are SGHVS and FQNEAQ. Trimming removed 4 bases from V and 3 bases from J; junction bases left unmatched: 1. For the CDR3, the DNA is TGTGCCAGCAGCTGGGACAGGGACAATCAGCCCCAGCATTTT. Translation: CASSWDRDNQPQHF.

The CDR3 sequence: CASSRLDLDTQYF. CDR3 coding DNA: TGTGCCAGCAGTCGACTAGATCTAGATACGCAGTATTTT. The genes are TRBV2 and TRBJ2-3; weak D call: TRBD2 (6 bases). The ends were cut back, 5 bases at V and 5 bases at J, with 11 bases in the middle. The CDR3 is 13 amino acids. Germline CDR1 is SNHLY and CDR2 is FYNNEI.